The present TCR beta chain was sequenced within a study of identical twins. This clonotype was detected many times. As yet, its antigen is unknown. The study's findings and limits: Researchers reported weaker excess twin sharing in beta out-of-frame sequences.

Template switching added a universal primer site, and cDNA bore unique molecular identifiers. TCRdb processed the 5' RACE reads anew with MiXCR; each CDR3 protein has one entry. The table includes some 100,000 distinct CDR3 sequences, 5.5% to 7% detected once. Germline loops: CDR1 SGHRS, CDR2 YFSETQ. The CDR3 length is 15 residues. The V end was cut by 2 bases, the J end by 3 bases, with 13 bases between. Sequencing was performed on memory T cells sorted from blood. The origin of this receptor is a woman aged 45 to 65 in good health. The chain combines TRBV5-1 with TRBJ2-3; D is unclear. This CDR3 reads CASSFGRLLTDTQYF. The CDR3 bases are TGCGCCAGCAGCTTTGGTAGGCTACTTACAGATACGCAGTATTTT.